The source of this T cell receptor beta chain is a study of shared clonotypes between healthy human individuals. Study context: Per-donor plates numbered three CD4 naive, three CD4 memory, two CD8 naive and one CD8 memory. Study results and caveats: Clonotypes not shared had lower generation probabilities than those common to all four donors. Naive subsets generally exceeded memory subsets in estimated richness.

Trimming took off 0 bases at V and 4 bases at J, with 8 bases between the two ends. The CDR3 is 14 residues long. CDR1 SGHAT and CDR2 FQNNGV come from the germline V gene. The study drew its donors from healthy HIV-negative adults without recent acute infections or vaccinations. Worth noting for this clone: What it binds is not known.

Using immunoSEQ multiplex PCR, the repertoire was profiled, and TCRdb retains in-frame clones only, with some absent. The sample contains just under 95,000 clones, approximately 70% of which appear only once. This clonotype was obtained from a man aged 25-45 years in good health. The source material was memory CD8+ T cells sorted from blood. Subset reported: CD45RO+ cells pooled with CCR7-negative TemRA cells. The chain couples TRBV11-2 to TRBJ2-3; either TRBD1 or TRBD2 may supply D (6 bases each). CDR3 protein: CASSLDRGADTQYF. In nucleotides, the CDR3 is TGTGCCAGCAGCTTAGATAGGGGGGCAGATACGCAGTATTTT.